The source of this T cell receptor (beta chain) is a study of chemoradiotherapy in HPV16-positive cancers. Study observations and caveats: HPV-specific T cells were functionally defined from only a couple of HPV16-positive patients. Candidate HPV-specific clones and E7-related TCR motifs grew in tumor during treatment. HPV-responsive T-cell expansion during chemoradiotherapy was linked to improved recurrence-free survival in HPV16-positive patients.

Using immunoSEQ multiplex PCR, the repertoire was profiled, and TCRdb retains in-frame clones only, with some absent. The profile shows more than 10,000 clones, roughly 80% of them singletons. Germline values: CDR1 SGHRS, CDR2 YFSETQ. The CDR3 covers 15 residues. The junction had 4 bases not matched to a gene; V was cut back by 2 bases and J by 0 bases. Details on this clone: Its antigen is still unknown.

This sample was obtained from a patient who underwent chemoradiotherapy. This sequence was found in a human donor with HPV-associated anogenital cancer. V is TRBV5-1 and J is TRBJ1-1; 7 bases fit TRBD1. Written as DNA, the CDR3 is TGCGCCAGCAGCTTTAAGGGACAGATGAACACTGAAGCTTTCTTT. It yields the protein CASSFKGQMNTEAFF. The whole variable domain, remainder taken from reference TRBV5-1 and TRBJ1-1, is KAGVTQTPRYLIKTRGQQVTLSCSPISGHRSVSWYQQTPGQGLQFLFEYFSETQRNKGNFPGRFSGRQFSNSRSEMNVSTLELGDSALYLCASSFKGQMNTEAFFGQGTRLTVV.